Included here is one T cell receptor (beta chain) sequence, with context. In the source study's methods: Reference gene primer amplification in the assay estimated nucleated cell counts. TCRdb keeps only in-frame clones here, not all; method: immunoSEQ multiplex PCR. The V and J calls and clone size were taken over from that table, and D and trimming were inferred from the DNA. The repertoire consists of approximately 15,000 clones, with 91% occurring once and the leading ten covering almost 4.5%. After removal of 6 bases from V and 6 bases from J, the junction contained 4 bases not matched to a gene. Looked up from germline, CDR1 is SNHLY and CDR2 is FYNNEI. The CDR3 sequence is 12 residues long. The data originate from a study of blood T cell repertoires in COVID-19.

The sample comprised peripheral blood. This receptor was obtained from a man aged 60 to 75 with active COVID-19. This chain joins TRBV2 and TRBJ1-2, with TRBD1 matching over 7 bases. CDR3 in DNA: TGTGCCAGCAGGGGGACAGCGAATGGCTACACCTTC. This sequence encodes CASRGTANGYTF.